The T cell receptor (beta chain) under discussion was sequenced for a study of T-cell reconstitution after alpha-beta-depleted transplantation in children. This clonotype was counted many times. Its antigen is still unknown. Study outcomes and limitations: Diversity and T-cell counts at one year after transplant derived mostly from new T cells. Recipient T cells and thymic progenitors that survived were the source of the high TCRbeta diversity seen at day 60 in some patients. It was reported that alpha-beta T cells came from several hundred expanded graft clones (about two months after transplant).

Unique molecular identifiers were used in preparing the TCRbeta library. One entry per CDR3 protein results from TCRdb running MiXCR on the PCR reads. The sample has 250,000 to 300,000 distinct CDR3 sequences; just over 7.5% are singletons. The V gene end was trimmed by 6 bases and the J gene end by 7 bases; junction bases not matched to a gene: 8. The length of the CDR3 is 13 residues. CDR1 MNHEY and CDR2 SMNVEV come from the germline V gene (reference sequence). Material: peripheral blood, obtained 360 days after TCRalphabeta/CD19-depleted stem cell transplant. This sequence originates from a female patient aged 2 to 10 who had a stem cell transplant for Fanconi anemia, so the T cells may come from the graft donor. This sequence joins TRBV27 and TRBJ2-5; 7 bases agree with TRBD2. DNA of the CDR3: TGTGCCAGCAGCACCGGACTAGATAGGACCCAGTACTTC. The encoded protein is CASSTGLDRTQYF.